This TCR beta chain was recorded in a study of human T cells and chemical hapten exposure. Only a few counts were recorded for this clonotype. Time point: pre-sensitization, week 0. Treatment here: therapeutic diphenylcyclopropenone sensitization with weekly scalp DPC. Germline CDR1 reads SGHNT; CDR2 reads YYREEE (reference sequence). The CDR3 is 15 amino acids. V was pared by 4 bases and J by 4 bases, with 6 bases of the junction left unmatched. TCRdb analysed the RACE reads with MiXCR anew, one entry per CDR3 protein. The data contain 80,000 to 100,000 distinct CDR3 sequences, 8% to 10% of them singletons.

This TCR was recovered from a woman in her forties with alopecia areata. Some clones in this sample may be carry-over from other donors' samples. The chain has TRBV5-4 and TRBJ2-7, with 12 bases fitting TRBD2. Sequenced here: whole blood, sampled in connection with sensitization to the hapten diphenylcyclopropenone (DPC). For the CDR3, the DNA is TGTGCCAGCAGCCGGACTAGCGGGGAAAGGTACGAGCAGTACTTC. This sequence encodes CASSRTSGERYEQYF.